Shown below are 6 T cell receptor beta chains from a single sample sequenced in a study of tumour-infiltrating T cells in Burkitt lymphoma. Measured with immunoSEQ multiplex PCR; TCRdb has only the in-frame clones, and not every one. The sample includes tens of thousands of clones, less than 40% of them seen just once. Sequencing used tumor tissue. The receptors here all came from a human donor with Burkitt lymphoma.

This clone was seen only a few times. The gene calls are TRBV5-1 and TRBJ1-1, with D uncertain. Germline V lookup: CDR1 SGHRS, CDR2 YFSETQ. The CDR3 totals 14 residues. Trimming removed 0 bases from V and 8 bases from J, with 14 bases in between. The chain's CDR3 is CASSLDGSNSEAFF. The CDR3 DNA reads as TGCGCCAGCAGCTTGGACGGCAGCAATTCGGAAGCTTTCTTT. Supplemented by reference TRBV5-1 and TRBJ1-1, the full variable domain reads KAGVTQTPRYLIKTRGQQVTLSCSPISGHRSVSWYQQTPGQGLQFLFEYFSETQRNKGNFPGRFSGRQFSNSRSEMNVSTLELGDSALYLCASSLDGSNSEAFFGQGTRLTVV.

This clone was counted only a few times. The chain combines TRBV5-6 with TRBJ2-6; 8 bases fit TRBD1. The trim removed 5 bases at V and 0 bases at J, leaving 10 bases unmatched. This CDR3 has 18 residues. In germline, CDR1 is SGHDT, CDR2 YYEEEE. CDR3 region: CASRRAGQVVSGANVLTF. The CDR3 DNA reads TGTGCCAGCAGGAGGGCGGGACAGGTGGTCTCTGGGGCCAACGTCCTGACTTTC. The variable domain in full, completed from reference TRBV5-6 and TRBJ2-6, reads DAGVTQSPTHLIKTRGQQVTLRCSPKSGHDTVSWYQQALGQGPQFIFQYYEEEERQRGNFPDRFSGHQFPNYSSELNVNALLLGDSALYLCASRRAGQVVSGANVLTFGAGSRLTVL.

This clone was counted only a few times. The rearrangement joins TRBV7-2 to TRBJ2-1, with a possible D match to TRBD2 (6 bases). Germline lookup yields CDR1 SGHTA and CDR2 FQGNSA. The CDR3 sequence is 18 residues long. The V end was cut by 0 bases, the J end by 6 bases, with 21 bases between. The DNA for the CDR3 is TGTGCCAGCAGCTTAGCGCTGGGGGGAGTTCCCCCCGGCAATGAGCAGTTCTTC. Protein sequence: CASSLALGGVPPGNEQFF.

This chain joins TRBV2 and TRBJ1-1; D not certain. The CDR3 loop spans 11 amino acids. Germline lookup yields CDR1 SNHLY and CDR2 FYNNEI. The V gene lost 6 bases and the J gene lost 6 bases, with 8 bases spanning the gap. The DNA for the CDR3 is TGTGCCAGCAGGGGAGAGTCTGAAGCTTTCTTT. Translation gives CASRGESEAFF.

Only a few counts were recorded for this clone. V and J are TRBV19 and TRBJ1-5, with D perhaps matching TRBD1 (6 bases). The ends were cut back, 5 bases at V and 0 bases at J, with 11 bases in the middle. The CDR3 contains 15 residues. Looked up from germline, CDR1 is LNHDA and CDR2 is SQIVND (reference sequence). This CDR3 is CASSLGTHSNQPQHF. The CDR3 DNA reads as TGTGCCAGTAGTTTGGGGACACATAGCAATCAGCCCCAGCATTTT.

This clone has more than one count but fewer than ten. This chain's CDR3 is CASSQVHRAYEQYF. The CDR3 region has the DNA TGCGCCAGCAGCCAAGTCCACAGGGCCTACGAGCAGTACTTC. This sequence joins TRBV4-1 and TRBJ2-7, with a weak D call TRBD1 (6 bases). Germline CDR1 MGHRA, CDR2 YSYEKL. The CDR3 spans 14 residues. V dropped 1 base and J dropped 2 bases, with 9 bases sitting between them.